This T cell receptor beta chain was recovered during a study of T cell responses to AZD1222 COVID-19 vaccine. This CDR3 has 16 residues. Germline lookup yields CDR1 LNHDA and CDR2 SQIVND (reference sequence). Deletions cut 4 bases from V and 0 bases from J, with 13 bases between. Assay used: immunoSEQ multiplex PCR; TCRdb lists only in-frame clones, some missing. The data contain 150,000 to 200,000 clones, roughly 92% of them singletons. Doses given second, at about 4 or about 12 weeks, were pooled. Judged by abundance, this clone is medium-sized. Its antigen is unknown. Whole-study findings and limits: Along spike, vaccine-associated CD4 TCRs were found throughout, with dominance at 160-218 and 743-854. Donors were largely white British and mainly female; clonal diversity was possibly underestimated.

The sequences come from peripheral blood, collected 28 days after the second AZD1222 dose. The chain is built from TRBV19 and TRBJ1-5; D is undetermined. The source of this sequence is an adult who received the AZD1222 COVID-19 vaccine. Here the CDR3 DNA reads TGTGCCAGTAGTAAAGGTGGATCCTATAGCAATCAGCCCCAGCATTTT. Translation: CASSKGGSYSNQPQHF.